The subject of this entry is one T cell receptor (beta chain). The germline V gene has CDR1 SGHKS and CDR2 YYEKEE (reference sequence). Trimming removed 7 bases at V and 6 bases at J, with 14 bases between. The CDR3 covers 13 residues. The sample comes from a study of blood T cell repertoires in COVID-19. Produced via immunoSEQ multiplex PCR; TCRdb's table is partial and in-frame only. The data show some 200,000 clones, around 86% seen once. The sequencing sample was made of peripheral blood. This rearrangement joins TRBV5-5 to TRBJ1-5; weak D call: TRBD1 (6 bases). The TCR comes from a man in his fifties or sixties with acute or convalescent COVID-19. CDR3 amino acids: CASAPGVGQPQHF. The CDR3 region has the DNA TGTGCCAGCGCCCCAGGGGTTGGTCAGCCCCAGCATTTT.